This TCR beta chain was captured by sequencing in a study of blood T cell repertoires in COVID-19. Study-level information: The United States, Italy and Spain provided the acute and convalescent COVID-19 samples.

Measured with immunoSEQ multiplex PCR; TCRdb has only the in-frame clones, and not every one. The data contain hundreds of thousands of clones, around 89% of them seen just once; the ten biggest clones take up about 3%. Membership in each cohort depended on participant-reported clinical history. Cohort 3 donors counted as recovered after two negative PCRs, clearance, or resolved symptoms. Germline CDR1 MNHEY, CDR2 SVGAGI. V lost 5 bases and J lost 3; bases outside the gene matches: 7. This CDR3 spans 15 amino acids. The genes are TRBV6-5 and TRBJ2-3; TRBD2 matches at 8 bases. This TCR came from a woman between 45 and 65 years old who had recovered from COVID-19. Sequenced input: PBMCs or T cells enriched from blood (not recorded which). The CDR3 DNA reads as TGTGCCAGCAGTCGACAGCGGGAGATAACAGATACGCAGTATTTT. Translated, it gives CASSRQREITDTQYF.